The rows below give T cell receptor beta chains drawn from one sample of a study of T cell changes during pregnancy in multiple sclerosis. Assay: immunoSEQ multiplex PCR; the TCRdb copy retains only in-frame clones and omits some. The table lists 65,000 to 85,000 clones, 94% of them singletons. The material sequenced was peripheral blood, taken in the second trimester of pregnancy. The receptors derive from a female donor in good health, enrolled as a control in a pregnancy study. Both conserved end residues are part of each CDR3. D genes are given only for firm matches. Some rows have no size entry. The others give once, few or many, or a class for an expanded clone.

cdr3_nt | cdr3_aa | d_call | clone_size | j_call | v_call
TGTGCCAGCAAACCGGGACTAGCGGGAGTCTCCGACTACGAGCAGTACTTC | CASKPGLAGVSDYEQYF | TRBD2 | NA | TRBJ2-7 | TRBV11-2
TGTGCCAGCAGCTGGACAGGAACCTCCTCTGGAAACACCATATACTTT | CASSWTGTSSGNTIYF | TRBD1 | NA | TRBJ1-3 | TRBV2
TGCGCCAGCAGCCTCAGGGCTAGCACAGATACGCAGTATTTT | CASSLRASTDTQYF | NA | NA | TRBJ2-3 | TRBV4-1
TGTGCCAGCAGCTTAACCCTGACAGTTAACCAAGAGACCCAGTACTTC | CASSLTLTVNQETQYF | NA | once | TRBJ2-5 | TRBV7-9
TGTGCCAGCTCACCGGCTGTTGGCAGTTATAACACCGGGGAGCTGTTTTTT | CASSPAVGSYNTGELFF | NA | NA | TRBJ2-2 | TRBV18
TGTGCCAGCAGTTCCAAGTCGGGGAGTGAGCAGTACTTC | CASSSKSGSEQYF | NA | NA | TRBJ2-7 | TRBV27
TGCGCCAGCAGCCTCGGGCGGGAGGGCGACAATGAGCAGTTCTTC | CASSLGREGDNEQFF | TRBD2 | NA | TRBJ2-1 | TRBV4-1
TGTGCCAGCAGCGCCGGACAAGGGATTTTCGAGCAGTACTTC | CASSAGQGIFEQYF | NA | NA | TRBJ2-7 | TRBV5-4
TGTGCCAGCAGTGACAGGGGAGGGCCCGCCAAAAACATTCAGTACTTC | CASSDRGGPAKNIQYF | NA | NA | TRBJ2-4 | TRBV6-1
TGTGCCAGCAGCCTGACAGGACTGAACACCGGGGAGCTGTTTTTT | CASSLTGLNTGELFF | NA | NA | TRBJ2-2 | TRBV2
TGTGCCAGCAGCTTCTCTGCGGGAGAATACGACGAGCAGTACTTC | CASSFSAGEYDEQYF | TRBD2 | NA | TRBJ2-7 | TRBV5-4
TGCGCCAGCAGCCAAGACCCAGCGGGAGGTATAGATACGCAGTATTTT | CASSQDPAGGIDTQYF | TRBD2 | NA | TRBJ2-3 | TRBV4-1
TGTGCCAGCAGCAAAACCCAGGGAATCAGATACAATGAGCAGTTCTTC | CASSKTQGIRYNEQFF | NA | NA | TRBJ2-1 | TRBV7-9
TGTGCCAGCAGCTTAGGGCTAGCAGGAACCTACAATGAGCAGTTCTTC | CASSLGLAGTYNEQFF | NA | once | TRBJ2-1 | TRBV7-9
TGTGCCAGCTCACCGGGTGCGGGAAGCACCGGGGAGCTGTTTTTT | CASSPGAGSTGELFF | NA | once | TRBJ2-2 | TRBV18
TGTGCCAGCAGTTCGGACAGGGTCGGGGAAAAACTGTTTTTT | CASSSDRVGEKLFF | TRBD1 | NA | TRBJ1-4 | TRBV7-8
TGTGCCAGCAGTTCGGGACAGGGAACTGAAGCTTTCTTT | CASSSGQGTEAFF | TRBD1 | NA | TRBJ1-1 | TRBV6-1
TGTGCCAGCAGCCATGGAGGCGGTCTCCAAGAGACCCAGTACTTC | CASSHGGGLQETQYF | NA | NA | TRBJ2-5 | TRBV14
TGTGCGTCCGGTAGCGGGGGGCACGAGCAGTACTTC | CASGSGGHEQYF | TRBD2 | NA | TRBJ2-7 | TRBV9
TGTGCCAGCACCGGACGGCGGACTAGCGGGCGCACAGATACGCAGTATTTT | CASTGRRTSGRTDTQYF | TRBD2 | NA | TRBJ2-3 | TRBV28
TGTGCCAGCAGCACGCCGGGACAGGGATCGGGGGCCAACGTCCTGACTTTC | CASSTPGQGSGANVLTF | TRBD1 | NA | TRBJ2-6 | TRBV5-4
TGCGCCAGCAGCTTGGTCGAAGGACAGGGGTCGGGAGGATCCTACAATGAGCAGTTCTTC | CASSLVEGQGSGGSYNEQFF | TRBD1 | NA | TRBJ2-1 | TRBV5-1
TGCGCCAGCAGCCGGACAGGGAGGTTTGAGACCCAGTACTTC | CASSRTGRFETQYF | TRBD1 | once | TRBJ2-5 | TRBV5-1
TGTGCCAGCAATCCTCTATCAAGCTTTGAAGCTTTCTTT | CASNPLSSFEAFF | NA | NA | TRBJ1-1 | TRBV2
TGTGCCAGCAACCCGGGACTACGCACAGATACGCAGTATTTT | CASNPGLRTDTQYF | TRBD2 | once | TRBJ2-3 | TRBV9
TGTGCCAGCAGCGTTACAGGGAACTATGGCTACACCTTC | CASSVTGNYGYTF | NA | NA | TRBJ1-2 | TRBV6-1
TGTGCCAGCTCACCCCGACAGGGGCCGACTAATGAAAAACTGTTTTTT | CASSPRQGPTNEKLFF | TRBD1 | NA | TRBJ1-4 | TRBV18